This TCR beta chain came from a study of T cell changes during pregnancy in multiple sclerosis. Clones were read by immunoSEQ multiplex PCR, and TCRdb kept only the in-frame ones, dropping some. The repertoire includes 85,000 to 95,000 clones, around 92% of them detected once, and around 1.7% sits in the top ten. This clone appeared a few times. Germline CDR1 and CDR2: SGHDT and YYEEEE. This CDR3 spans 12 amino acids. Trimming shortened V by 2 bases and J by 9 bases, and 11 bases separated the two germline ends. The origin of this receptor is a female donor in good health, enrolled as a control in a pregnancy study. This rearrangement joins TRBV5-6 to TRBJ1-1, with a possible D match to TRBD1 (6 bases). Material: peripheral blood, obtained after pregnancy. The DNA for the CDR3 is TGTGCCAGCAGCTTCAGAGGGGGAAAAGCTTTCTTT. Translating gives CASSFRGGKAFF.